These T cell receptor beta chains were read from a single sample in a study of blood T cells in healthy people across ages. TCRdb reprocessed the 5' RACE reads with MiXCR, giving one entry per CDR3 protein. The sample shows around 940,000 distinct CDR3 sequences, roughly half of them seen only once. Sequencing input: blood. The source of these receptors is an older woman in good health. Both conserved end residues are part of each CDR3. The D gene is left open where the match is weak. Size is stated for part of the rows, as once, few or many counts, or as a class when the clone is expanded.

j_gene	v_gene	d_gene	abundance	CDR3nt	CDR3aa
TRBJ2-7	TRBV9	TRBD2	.	TGTGCCAGCAGCGTGCGATCTAGCGGGAAGGGTAACGAGCAGTACTTC	CASSVRSSGKGNEQYF
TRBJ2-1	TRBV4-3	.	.	TGCGCCAGCAGCCCGGACTTCTATGAGCAGTTCTTC	CASSPDFYEQFF
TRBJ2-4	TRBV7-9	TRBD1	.	TGTGCCAGCAGCGCGGACAGGGCGGCCAAAAACATTCAGTACTTC	CASSADRAAKNIQYF
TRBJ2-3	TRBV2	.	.	TGTGCCAGCCTCTCTCAGACTAGTTACACAGATACGCAGTATTTT	CASLSQTSYTDTQYF
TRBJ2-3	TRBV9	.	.	TGTGCCAGCAGCCCCCCCGGGGCCCCCACAGATACGCAGTATTTT	CASSPPGAPTDTQYF
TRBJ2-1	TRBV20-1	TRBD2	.	TGCAGTGCTAGAGACCTACTAGCGGGAGCAGCCCGGGAGCAGTTCTTC	CSARDLLAGAAREQFF
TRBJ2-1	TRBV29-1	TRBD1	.	TGCAGCGTCCAGCAACATACTGGACAGGGGGTAGGGAATGAGCAGTTCTTC	CSVQQHTGQGVGNEQFF
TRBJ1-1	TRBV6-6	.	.	TGTGCCAGCAGTTACATCGGGAACACTGAAGCTTTCTTT	CASSYIGNTEAFF
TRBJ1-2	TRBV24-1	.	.	TGTGCCACCAGTGATTTAAACAGAGCCTATGGCTACACCTTC	CATSDLNRAYGYTF
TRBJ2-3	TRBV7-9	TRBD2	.	TGTGCCAGCAGCTTGGCCCTTGTTGGCGGGAGAAGGCGTCGCACAGATACGCAGTATTTT	CASSLALVGGRRRRTDTQYF
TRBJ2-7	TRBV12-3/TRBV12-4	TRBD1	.	TGTGCCAGCAGTCCGGGGACAGGCGCTGGTTACGAGCAGTACTTC	CASSPGTGAGYEQYF
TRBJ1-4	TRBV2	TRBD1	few	TGTGCCAGCAGTAAGGGGTCGGGACAGAATGAAAAACTGTTTTTT	CASSKGSGQNEKLFF
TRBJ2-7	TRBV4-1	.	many	TGCGCCAGCAGCCAAGGGGCAGGGTCCTACGAGCAGTACTTC	CASSQGAGSYEQYF
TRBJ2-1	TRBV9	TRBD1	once	TGTGCCGGCAGCGCAGGGACAGGGGTCCATGAGCAGTTCTTC	CAGSAGTGVHEQFF
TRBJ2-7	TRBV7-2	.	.	TGTGCCAGCTCCCAACCAGGGACTGCCAAGCCCGAGCAGTACTTC	CASSQPGTAKPEQYF
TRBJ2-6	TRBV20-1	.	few	TGCAGTGCGCCGCGCTCTGGGGCCAACGTCCTGACTTTC	CSAPRSGANVLTF
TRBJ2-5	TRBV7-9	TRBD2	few	TGTGCCAGCAGCTTCCGGGGTTTGCGGGAGTCTTCGCAAGAGACCCAGTACTTC	CASSFRGLRESSQETQYF
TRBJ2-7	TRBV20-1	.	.	TGCAGTGCTAGAGAATTTCGGAGCGATAACTACGAGCAGTACTTC	CSAREFRSDNYEQYF
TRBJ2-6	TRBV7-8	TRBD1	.	TGTGCCAGCAGCGTCTCCGGGACAGGGTACGAGGCGGGGGCCAACGTCCTGACTTTC	CASSVSGTGYEAGANVLTF
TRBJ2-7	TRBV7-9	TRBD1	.	TGTGCCACTCGACGGGACAGGGAAGTGTTGGAGGCTTACGAGCAGTACTTC	CATRRDREVLEAYEQYF
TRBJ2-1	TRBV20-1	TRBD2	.	TGCGGTGCTAGAGATTCGAGCGGGAGGGCCAGGGACAATGAGCAGTTCTTC	CGARDSSGRARDNEQFF
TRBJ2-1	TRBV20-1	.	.	TGCAGTGCTAGGACCGGGACTCTCTACAATGAGCAGTTCTTC	CSARTGTLYNEQFF
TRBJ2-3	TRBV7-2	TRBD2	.	TGTGCCAGCAGCTTAAGCGGGAGAAGGGGGACAGATACGCAGTATTTT	CASSLSGRRGTDTQYF
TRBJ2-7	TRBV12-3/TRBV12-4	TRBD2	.	TGTGCCAGCAGTTTAGTGGGAAGAGCGGGAGCATACGAGCAGTACTTC	CASSLVGRAGAYEQYF
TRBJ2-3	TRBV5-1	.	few	TGCGCCAGCAGGGGTGGTCCAGATACGCAGTATTTT	CASRGGPDTQYF
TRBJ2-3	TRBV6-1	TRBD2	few	TGTGCCAGCAAGCGGACTAGCGGTAGCACAGATACGCAGTATTTT	CASKRTSGSTDTQYF
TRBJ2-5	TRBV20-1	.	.	TGCAGTGCTAGAGACGCAGGGCGGCAAGAGACCCAGTACTTC	CSARDAGRQETQYF
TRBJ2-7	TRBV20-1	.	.	TGCAGTGCTGCGACTACCACCTACGAGCAGTACTTC	CSAATTTYEQYF
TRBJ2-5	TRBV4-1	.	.	TGCGCCAGCAGGCATCCAGGGGTCGGCCAAGAGACCCAGTACTTC	CASRHPGVGQETQYF
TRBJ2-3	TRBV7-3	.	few	TGTGCCAGCAGCTTACGAGACGGGCCCACAGATACGCAGTATTTT	CASSLRDGPTDTQYF
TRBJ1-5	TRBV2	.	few	TGTGCCAGCAGTAACGAAGGGGGGCGGAATCAGCCCCAGCATTTT	CASSNEGGRNQPQHF
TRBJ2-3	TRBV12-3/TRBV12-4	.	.	TGTGCCAGCAGCAGAAGGGATAGAGATATGCAGTATTTT	CASSRRDRDMQYF
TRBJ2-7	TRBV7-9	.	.	TGTGCCAGCAGCCCACCATCGACCAGGGACTCCTCCTACGAGCAGTACTTC	CASSPPSTRDSSYEQYF
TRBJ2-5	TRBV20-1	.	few	TGCAGTGCTTCCAGGGGATTAGAGACCCAGTACTTC	CSASRGLETQYF
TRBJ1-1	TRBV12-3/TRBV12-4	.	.	TGTGCCAGCAGGCCAGGGGTGAACACTGAAGCTTTCTTT	CASRPGVNTEAFF
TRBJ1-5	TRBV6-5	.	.	TGTGCCAGCAGTTACGACGGGAATCAGCCCCAGCATTTT	CASSYDGNQPQHF
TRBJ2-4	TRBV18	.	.	TGTGCCAGCTCACCAGAGCGGTCCTCCGGACAGTACTTC	CASSPERSSGQYF
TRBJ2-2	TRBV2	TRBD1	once	TGTGCCAGCAGAATGACAGGGCCGAACACCGGGGAGCTGTTTTTT	CASRMTGPNTGELFF
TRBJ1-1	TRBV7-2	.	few	TGTGCCAGCAGCGCGGCGGAGAACACTGAAGCTTTCTTT	CASSAAENTEAFF